This entry lists 26 T cell receptor beta chains sequenced from one sample in a study of blood T cell repertoires in COVID-19. Assay: immunoSEQ multiplex PCR; the TCRdb copy retains only in-frame clones and omits some. The data contain about 150,000 clones, 80% to 90% of them singletons. Sequencing used peripheral blood. The source is a man between 65 and 80 years old with acute or convalescent COVID-19.

By its share, this clone is medium-sized. An end of the junction does not agree with germline; a read error may underlie this. V usage is TRBV28 and J usage is TRBJ1-1; TRBD1 matches at 9 bases. The germline V gene encodes CDR1 MDHEN and CDR2 SYDVKM. The CDR3 contains 15 residues. Written as DNA, the CDR3 is TGTGCCAGCAGTTTGGAACACCTCGGGACAGGGTCCTGTAGGTTT. Translation: CASSLEHLGTGSCRF. Full variable domain (remainder filled in from reference TRBV28 and TRBJ1-1): DVKVTQSSRYLVKRTGEKVFLECVQDMDHENMFWYRQDPGLGLRLIYFSYDVKMKEKGDIPEGYSVSREKKERFSLILESASTNQTSMYLCASSLEHLGTGSCRFGQGTRLTVV.

V and J are TRBV10-1 and TRBJ2-1; TRBD1 might be the D (6 bases). Germline values: CDR1 WNHNN, CDR2 SYGVQD (reference sequence). Deletions cut 9 bases from V and 0 bases from J, with 12 bases between. The CDR3 totals 14 residues. In nucleotides, the CDR3 is TGCGCCAGATCTGACAGGTTCTCCTACAATGAGCAGTTCTTC. It is translated as CARSDRFSYNEQFF.

The genes are TRBV15 and TRBJ1-4; 8 bases agree with TRBD1. The germline CDR1 and CDR2 sequences are LNHNV and YYDKDF (reference sequence). The J segment lost 8 bases and the V segment lost 3 bases, leaving 5 bases of the junction unmatched. This CDR3 comprises 14 residues. Here the CDR3 DNA reads TGTGCCACCAGCAGGGACAGGGCGGTCGAAAAACTGTTTTTT. It specifies CATSRDRAVEKLFF.

The V gene is TRBV21-1, the J gene TRBJ1-4; TRBD1, the table's D call, was not compared with the DNA. TRBV21-1 represents a pseudogene. The CDR3 contains 21 residues. The CDR3 reads CASSKKGEDRGLGATNEKLFF. CDR3 bases: TGTGCCAGCAGCAAAAAGGGGGAGGACAGGGGCTTAGGGGCAACTAATGAAAAACTGTTTTTT.

This chain links TRBV2 with TRBJ2-3; 8 bases match TRBD2. The germline V gene encodes CDR1 SNHLY and CDR2 FYNNEI. V lost 6 bases and J lost 0; bases outside the gene matches: 5. The CDR3 covers 15 residues. CDR3 in DNA: TGTGCCAGCAGGATCGGGGGGGGAAGCACAGATACGCAGTATTTT. Its protein is CASRIGGGSTDTQYF.

The CDR3 bases are TGTGCCAGCAGCTTAGGTCTTAGGAGCGGTTCACTCCAAGAGACCCAGTACTTC. It yields the protein CASSLGLRSGSLQETQYF. The gene calls are TRBV7-2 and TRBJ2-5, with D perhaps TRBD2 (5 bases). This CDR3 contains 18 residues. V was shortened by 1 base and J by 1 base, with 19 bases between the two germline ends. The germline gives CDR1 SGHTA, CDR2 FQGNSA. The whole variable domain, filled in from reference TRBV7-2 and TRBJ2-5, reads GAGVSQSPSNKVTEKGKDVELRCDPISGHTALYWYRQSLGQGLEFLIYFQGNSAPDKSGLPSDRFSAERTGGSVSTLTIQRTQQEDSAVYLCASSLGLRSGSLQETQYFGPGTRLLVL.

The chain joins TRBV5-4 to TRBJ2-3, with TRBD2 as a possible D gene (6 bases). Trimming removed 0 bases from V and 1 base from J, with 12 bases in between. This CDR3 spans 16 amino acids. Germline CDR1 SGHNT, CDR2 YYREEE (reference sequence). The CDR3 sequence is CASSLGPGAGTDTQYF. The CDR3 DNA reads TGTGCCAGCAGCTTGGGGCCGGGAGCGGGCACAGATACGCAGTATTTT.

The chain is built from TRBV24-1 and TRBJ2-2; perhaps TRBD1 as D (6 bases). Trimming took off 4 bases at V and 1 base at J, with 9 bases between the two ends. Germline CDR1 reads KGHDR; CDR2 reads SFDVKD. This CDR3 spans 15 amino acids. The DNA for the CDR3 is TGTGCCACCAGTGAGGTAGGGGGGAACACCGGGGAGCTGTTTTTT. This encodes CATSEVGGNTGELFF.

The chain carries TRBV28 and TRBJ2-1; 8 positions agree with TRBD2. Trimming removed 1 base from V and 8 bases from J; junction bases left unmatched: 7. Germline CDR1 reads MDHEN; CDR2 reads SYDVKM. CDR3 length equals 15 residues. The CDR3 is CASSLSLAGLHEQFF. In DNA form, the CDR3 reads TGTGCCAGCAGTTTATCGCTAGCGGGCCTCCATGAGCAGTTCTTC.

The chain uses TRBV28 and TRBJ2-3; no firm D call. This CDR3 has 16 amino acids. Between the trimmed V and J ends, which lost 1 base and 4 bases, there was a span of 15 bases. Germline CDR1 and CDR2: MDHEN and SYDVKM. The CDR3 is CASSLYQTPTPDTQYF. The CDR3 nucleotides read TGTGCCAGCAGTTTATACCAGACACCAACCCCAGATACGCAGTATTTT.

The gene calls are TRBV4-1 and TRBJ2-7, with D possibly TRBD1 on 6 matching bases. The CDR3 consists of 17 residues. Germline loops: CDR1 MGHRA, CDR2 YSYEKL. Trimming took 1 base from V and 5 from J, leaving 21 bases between them. CDR3 protein: CASSQGIVGQRNHEQYF. Written as DNA, the CDR3 is TGCGCCAGCAGCCAAGGAATAGTGGGACAACGAAACCACGAGCAGTACTTC.

The rearrangement joins TRBV7-2 to TRBJ2-2; 9 bases agree with TRBD1. From germline, CDR1 is SGHTA and CDR2 FQGNSA. This CDR3 is built from 14 residues. The junction had 3 bases not matched to a gene; V was cut back by 6 bases and J by 4 bases. The DNA for the CDR3 is TGTGCCAGCAGTCCGGACAGGGGCACCGGGGAGCTGTTTTTT. The encoded protein is CASSPDRGTGELFF.

The gene calls are TRBV28 and TRBJ1-1, with a weak D call TRBD1 (6 bases). Trimming left V 6 bases short and J 6 bases short, with 20 bases between. The CDR3 is 15 residues long. The germline CDR1 and CDR2 sequences are MDHEN and SYDVKM. The CDR3 loop reads CASRPTLTGYAEAFF. CDR3 DNA sequence: TGTGCCAGCAGACCTACCCTCACAGGGTACGCTGAAGCTTTCTTT.

V and J are TRBV3-1 (or the pseudogene TRBV3-2) and TRBJ2-5; D unclear. Germline loops: CDR1 LGHDT, CDR2 YNNKEL (reference sequence). Trimming shortened V by 1 base and J by 0 bases, and 9 bases separated the two germline ends. This CDR3 has 15 residues. The CDR3 sequence: CASSQVSNYQETQYF. As DNA, the CDR3 is TGTGCCAGCAGCCAAGTATCCAACTACCAAGAGACCCAGTACTTC.

V usage is TRBV28 and J usage is TRBJ1-2, with TRBD1 identical over 8 bases. This CDR3 has 12 amino acids. The germline gives CDR1 MDHEN, CDR2 SYDVKM. The V and J ends lost 7 bases and 7 bases, in that order; junction bases with no gene match: 5. The CDR3 DNA follows: TGTGCCAGCACTGCAGGGGGCTCTGGCTACACCTTC. It yields the protein CASTAGGSGYTF.

The chain has TRBV19 and TRBJ1-5; possible D gene TRBD1, 5 bases. The V gene's germline CDR1 is LNHDA and CDR2 SQIVND (reference sequence). This CDR3 has 18 residues. Trimming pared 8 bases from V and 3 bases from J, leaving 26 bases between. The CDR3 sequence: CASSHPATESHFNQPQHF. In DNA, the CDR3 is TGTGCCAGTTCCCATCCCGCGACAGAATCTCACTTCAATCAGCCCCAGCATTTT.

The rearrangement uses TRBV28 and TRBJ1-5; tentatively, D is TRBD1 (5 bases). V lost 8 bases, J lost 6 bases, and 17 bases lay in between. Germline CDR1 MDHEN, CDR2 SYDVKM. The CDR3 loop spans 14 amino acids. The CDR3 sequence is CASRSGSGVQPQHF. The CDR3 DNA reads TGTGCCAGCCGATCAGGGAGCGGGGTTCAGCCCCAGCATTTT.

The J gene is TRBJ2-1, the V gene TRBV5-1; 14 bases line up with TRBD2. V lost 0 bases to trimming and J lost 8 bases; unmatched junction nucleotides: 4. The CDR3 loop spans 16 amino acids. In germline, CDR1 is SGHRS, CDR2 YFSETQ. In DNA form, the CDR3 reads TGCGCCAGCAGCTTGGCCGGGACTAGCGGGAGAGATGAGCAGTTCTTC. As protein: CASSLAGTSGRDEQFF.

The chain recombines TRBV7-2 with TRBJ1-2; possibly TRBD1 for D (6 bases). The ends were cut back, 5 bases at V and 8 bases at J, with 18 bases in the middle. The length of the CDR3 is 14 residues. Germline V gene data show CDR1 as SGHTA and CDR2 as FQGNSA. CDR3 protein: CASSGWTDSYGYTF. DNA for the CDR3: TGTGCCAGCAGCGGTTGGACAGACTCTTACGGCTACACCTTC.

This chain uses TRBV19 with TRBJ2-5; D is unresolved. V was shortened by 3 bases and J by 2 bases, with 10 bases between the two germline ends. The CDR3 runs to 14 residues. CDR1 and CDR2 from the germline V gene are LNHDA and SQIVND (reference sequence). The CDR3 DNA sequence: TGTGCCAGTAGTATTCTGGCCAGTCAAGAGACCCAGTACTTC. It codes for CASSILASQETQYF.

This clone was seen only a few times. The V and J genes are TRBV6-2 or TRBV6-3 and TRBJ2-1; D might be TRBD1 (5 bases). There are 16 residues in the CDR3. Trimming removed 2 bases at V and 8 bases at J, with 19 bases between. Per the germline V gene, CDR1 is MNHEY and CDR2 is SVGEGT. In nucleotides, the CDR3 is TGTGCCAGCAGTTACCATTGGCAGGAGTCCAGGGATGAGCAGTTCTTC. Protein: CASSYHWQESRDEQFF.

A note on this clone: This specimen includes other DNA sequences encoding the same CDR3. The gene calls are TRBV27 and TRBJ2-7; D uncertain. V was cut by 6 bases and J by 0 bases, with 3 bases left in between. From germline, CDR1 is MNHEY and CDR2 SMNVEV (reference sequence). This CDR3 contains 11 residues. CDR3 amino acids: CASSSSYEQYF. The CDR3 DNA reads as TGTGCCAGCAGCTCCTCCTACGAGCAGTACTTC.

This rearrangement joins TRBV4-2 to TRBJ2-3; 12 bases are a match to TRBD2. The CDR3 has 16 residues. Unmatched junction bases numbered 2, after V lost 4 bases and J lost 0 bases. In germline, CDR1 is LGHNA, CDR2 YNFKEQ. The CDR3 DNA reads as TGTGCCAGCAGCCCTAGCGGGAGGGCTAGCACAGATACGCAGTATTTT. It encodes CASSPSGRASTDTQYF.

The chain couples TRBV3-1 (or the pseudogene TRBV3-2) to TRBJ1-1; D unclear. CDR1 is LGHDT, CDR2 YNNKEL, per germline (reference sequence). This CDR3 spans 15 amino acids. With 3 bases removed from V and 0 bases from J, the gap between germline ends came to 11 bases. CDR3 nucleotide sequence: TGTGCCAGCAGCCAGGGTGGGCTCATGAACACTGAAGCTTTCTTT. Translated, it gives CASSQGGLMNTEAFF.

The V and J genes are TRBV3-1 (or the pseudogene TRBV3-2) and TRBJ2-5; 8 nucleotides agree with TRBD1. The CDR3 spans 16 residues. V shed 4 bases and J 1 base; nucleotides not matched to a gene: 8. CDR1 is LGHDT, CDR2 YNNKEL, per germline (reference sequence). The CDR3 DNA reads TGTGCCAGCAGCCCCGGACAGGGTTGGGCCCAAGAGACCCAGTACTTC. It codes for CASSPGQGWAQETQYF.

V usage is TRBV3-1 (or the pseudogene TRBV3-2) and J usage is TRBJ2-7, with 11 bases matching TRBD2. The CDR3 covers 18 residues. Germline trimming cut 1 base from V and 4 bases from J; bases unmatched to any gene: 12. Germline-derived CDR1 and CDR2 are LGHDT and YNNKEL (reference sequence). CDR3 sequence reads: CASSQVFSLAGGTYEQYF. Here the CDR3 DNA reads TGTGCCAGCAGCCAAGTGTTTTCGCTAGCGGGAGGTACTTACGAGCAGTACTTC.